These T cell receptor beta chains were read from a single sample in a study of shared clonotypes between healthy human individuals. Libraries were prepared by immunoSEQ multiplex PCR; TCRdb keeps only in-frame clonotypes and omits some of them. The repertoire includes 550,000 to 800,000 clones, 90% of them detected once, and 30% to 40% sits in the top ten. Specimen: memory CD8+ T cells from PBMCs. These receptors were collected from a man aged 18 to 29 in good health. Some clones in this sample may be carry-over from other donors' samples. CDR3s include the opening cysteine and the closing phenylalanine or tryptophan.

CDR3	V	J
CASRPGYSNQPQHF	TRBV27	TRBJ1-5
CASSSLAEKTYEQYF	TRBV13	TRBJ2-7
CASPWRASNEQFF	TRBV27	TRBJ2-1
CSVALLNVAGGTDTQYF	TRBV29-1	TRBJ2-3
CASRGNSAEAFF	TRBV7-9	TRBJ1-1
CASSTKGGRLTEAFF	TRBV9	TRBJ1-1
CASSLFPGSETQYF	TRBV28	TRBJ2-5
CASSSRKIRDRSTYEQYF	TRBV27	TRBJ2-7
CASSDSDEQFF	TRBV9	TRBJ2-1
CASSARDRSSYEQYF	TRBV7-9	TRBJ2-7
CASSPTLAGYEQFF	TRBV28	TRBJ2-1
CASSSTGTYYGYTF	TRBV5-6	TRBJ1-2
CASSPSRPIGTPVTQYF	TRBV5-6	TRBJ2-5
CASSYSYGIPDTQYF	TRBV6-5	TRBJ2-3
CASRAAGYTEAFF	TRBV6-1	TRBJ1-1
CATGLTGGYNEQFF	TRBV6-5	TRBJ2-1
CASREGPQIGEQYF	TRBV4-1	TRBJ2-7
CASSQGPGYEQYF	TRBV5-1	TRBJ2-7
CASSAAGTYSYNEQFF	TRBV9	TRBJ2-1
CASSFLGLAGVSEQFF	TRBV6-5	TRBJ2-1
CASSFWAEGVDTEAFF	TRBV11-2	TRBJ1-1
CASSLGTGGVGYGYTF	TRBV7-9	TRBJ1-2
CASSYEGVNEQFF	TRBV6-6	TRBJ2-1
CASSSTSQGAEQYF	TRBV7-6	TRBJ2-7
CASQGRMNTEAFF	TRBV7-8	TRBJ1-1
CASSYSDRQETQYF	TRBV27	TRBJ2-5